The source of this TCR beta chain is a study of blood T cell repertoires in COVID-19. Study details: Spain, Italy and the United States supplied samples that represented acute and convalescent COVID-19. Sample material is recorded as cDNA or gDNA derived from T cells, B-cell-depleted T cells, or PBMCs.

Original data processing: Estimation of nucleated cell counts was performed using reference gene primer amplification. The method was immunoSEQ multiplex PCR; TCRdb's version includes in-frame clones alone and lacks a portion of them. Clonal size and the V and J genes are those of that table, whereas D and trimming came from the DNA. This table has 250,000 to 400,000 clones, 88% appearing once. In its sample, this clone was seen a few times. This CDR3 region has 15 residues. V was clipped by 4 bases and J by 0 bases; unmatched bases: 2. The germline gives CDR1 LNHDA, CDR2 SQIVND (reference sequence). The receptor's source is a woman in her twenties or thirties with COVID-19, enrolled during active disease. The rearrangement links TRBV19 to TRBJ1-3; 8 nucleotides agree with TRBD1. The source material was peripheral blood. The CDR3 nucleotides read TGTGCCAGTAGTAAGGACAGGGACTCTGGAAACACCATATATTTT. Its protein product is CASSKDRDSGNTIYF. Using reference TRBV19 and TRBJ1-3 for the parts outside the CDR3, the full variable domain is DGGITQSPKYLFRKEGQNVTLSCEQNLNHDAMYWYRQDPGQGLRLIYYSQIVNDFQKGDIAEGYSVSREKKESFPLTVTSAQKNPTAFYLCASSKDRDSGNTIYFGEGSWLTVV.